This note documents a single TCR beta chain sequence. Its cognate antigen is unknown. The germline V gene has CDR1 SGHDN and CDR2 FVKESK. The CDR3 loop spans 15 amino acids. Germline trimming cut 0 bases from V and 2 bases from J; bases unmatched to any gene: 4. These data originate in a study of shared clonotypes between healthy human individuals. In the original analysis: As immunoSEQ supplied junction-only sequences (without quality scores), filtering differed. Libraries were prepared by immunoSEQ multiplex PCR; TCRdb keeps only in-frame clonotypes and omits some of them. The DNA gave D and trimming, while V, J and clone size come from that table. The sample contains about 2.4 million clones, approximately 90% of which appear only once. Findings of the study overall: The study's rarefaction showed incomplete sorted-subset sequencing despite large depth. The sharing of 5% to 6.5% of naive CD4 clonotypes was seen across a few donors.

The V gene is TRBV14, the J gene TRBJ2-7; 7 nucleotides align to TRBD1. Sequencing was carried out using naive CD4+ T cells sorted from blood. Subset noted: CD45RA+ positively selected. The clonotype was recovered from a man between 18 and 29 years old in good health. This CDR3 reads CASSQEGGQPYEQYF. CDR3 DNA: TGTGCCAGCAGCCAAGAAGGGGGCCAGCCCTACGAGCAGTACTTC.